This T cell receptor beta chain is from a study of a mutant IDH1 vaccine in newly diagnosed glioma. Study information: The initiation of vaccination occurred 4-6 weeks after radiotherapy alone, or with temozolomide cycles. Treated patients, averaging around 40 years, were around 62% male and approximately 38% female.

The CDR3 consists of 13 residues. The V and J ends lost 5 bases and 8 bases, in that order; junction bases with no gene match: 2. The V gene's germline CDR1 is SGHVS and CDR2 FNYEAQ. Repertoires were generated with immunoSEQ multiplex PCR, while TCRdb's copy carries only in-frame clones and drops some. The sample includes around 60,000 clones, 65% to 85% seen only once; the top ten take approximately 9.5%. Time point noted: week 11, during vaccination. Vaccination comprised doses that each held 300 ug of mutant IDH1 20-mer peptide, plus topical imiquimod. On this clone itself: Its target is not known.

The source of this sequence is a woman aged 45-59 years with glioma. This sequence joins TRBV7-6 and TRBJ1-6; 8 bases line up with TRBD1. The sample here was PBMCs, taken from a glioma patient whose treatment included an IDH1 peptide vaccine. The CDR3 nucleotides read TGTGCCAGCAGCCCCAGGGGGCATTCACCCCTCCACTTT. This sequence encodes CASSPRGHSPLHF. Looking up the rest from reference TRBV7-6 and TRBJ1-6 gives the full variable domain: GAGVSQSPRYKVTKRGQDVALRCDPISGHVSLYWYRQALGQGPEFLTYFNYEAQQDKSGLPNDRFSAERPEGSISTLTIQRTEQRDSAMYRCASSPRGHSPLHFGNGTRLTVT.